The present T cell receptor (beta chain) was sequenced within a study of blood T cell repertoires in COVID-19. Study-level information: Specimens from acute and convalescent COVID-19 originated in the United States, Italy and Spain.

Germline CDR1 SEHNR, CDR2 FQNEAQ (reference sequence). Trimming pared 7 bases from V and 5 bases from J, leaving 11 bases between. This CDR3 region has 12 residues. Using immunoSEQ multiplex PCR, the repertoire was profiled, and TCRdb retains in-frame clones only, with some absent. The sample has about 370,000 clones, more than 70% seen once. The chain combines TRBV7-9 with TRBJ2-5; TRBD2 might be the D (5 bases). Sequencing was performed on peripheral blood. The TCR originated in a woman aged 25 to 39 with COVID-19, enrolled during active disease. DNA for the CDR3: TGTGCCAGCACCCCCGGCGGGGAGACCCAGTACTTC. Encoded protein: CASTPGGETQYF. Full variable domain (rest looked up from reference TRBV7-9 and TRBJ2-5): DTGVSQNPRHKITKRGQNVTFRCDPISEHNRLYWYRQTLGQGPEFLTYFQNEAQLEKSRLLSDRFSAERPKGSFSTLEIQRTEQGDSAMYLCASTPGGETQYFGPGTRLLVL.